The entry that follows covers one T cell receptor (beta chain) sequence. The sample is drawn from a study of blood T cell repertoires in COVID-19. This CDR3 is built from 17 residues. Germline V CDR1 and CDR2: SGHKS, YYEKEE (reference sequence). Trimming took 0 bases from V and 4 from J; bases not matched to a gene: 10. The repertoire was sequenced with immunoSEQ multiplex PCR; TCRdb's copy has only in-frame clones and lacks some. Of approximately 170,000 clones listed, around 84% are singletons. The chain joins TRBV5-5 to TRBJ2-3, with 8 bases aligning to TRBD2. Source material: peripheral blood. The receptor's source is an elderly woman with acute or convalescent COVID-19. CDR3 coding DNA: TGTGCCAGCAGCTTGGCCCCCGGGACTAGTGTCTCAGATACGCAGTATTTT. Amino acids: CASSLAPGTSVSDTQYF.